This paragraph covers one T cell receptor beta chain sequence. This same CDR3 is encoded by further DNA sequences in the sample. This entry comes from a study of blood T cell repertoires in COVID-19. About the research overall: Specimens from acute and convalescent COVID-19 originated in the United States, Italy and Spain. Sample material is recorded as cDNA or gDNA derived from T cells, B-cell-depleted T cells, or PBMCs.

Germline values: CDR1 LGHNA, CDR2 YSLEER. The CDR3 extends over 13 amino acids. V was trimmed by 1 base and J by 2 bases, leaving 5 bases between them. Source study methods: For nucleated cells, counts were estimated from reference gene primer amplification. TCRdb's copy holds only in-frame clones and misses some; the assay was immunoSEQ multiplex PCR. That table is the source of V, J and clone size, and D and trimming were worked out from the DNA. The sample contains 70,000 to 95,000 clones, approximately 92% of which appear only once. The chain carries TRBV4-3 and TRBJ2-5, with no clear D. The sample comprised peripheral blood. This clonotype was sampled from a woman aged 60-70 years with active COVID-19. The CDR3 sequence is CASSQGRQETQYF. The CDR3 bases are TGCGCCAGCAGCCAAGGGAGACAAGAGACCCAGTACTTC.